The 17 T cell receptor beta chains in this list originate from one sample, sequenced in a study of T cells in Graves' hyperthyroidism and ophthalmopathy. Amplified TCR beta CDR3 regions derived from RNA transcripts. First-round RT-PCR of the TCR CDR3 relied on the HTBI primer set. TCRdb re-derived calls from the multiplex PCR reads in MiXCR, one entry per CDR3 protein. The data show about 400,000 distinct CDR3 sequences, more than 13% seen once. Sequenced sample: blood. The receptors come from a middle-aged man with Graves' ophthalmopathy.

This clonotype has ten or more counts. The chain couples TRBV6-1 to TRBJ1-2; the D is unclear. This CDR3 comprises 15 residues. Trimming cost V 4 bases and J 0 bases, with 12 bases left between them. Germline V CDR1 and CDR2: MNHNS, SASEGT. In DNA form, the CDR3 reads TGTGCCAGCAGTGTAACCGGGATAACTAACTATGGCTACACCTTC. Translation: CASSVTGITNYGYTF.

The V call is TRBV11-1, the J call TRBJ2-2, with no clear D. Per the germline V gene, CDR1 is SGHAT and CDR2 is FQDESV (reference sequence). Trimming cost V 8 bases and J 1 base, with 5 bases left between them. The CDR3 contains 12 residues. The CDR3 nucleotides read TGTGCCAGCCTGGGGAACACCGGGGAGCTGTTTTTT. It specifies CASLGNTGELFF.

This clonotype was counted ten times or more. The rearrangement joins TRBV29-1 to TRBJ2-1; 10 bases are a match to TRBD2. Germline-derived CDR1 and CDR2 are SQVTM and ANQGSEA. The CDR3 has 16 residues. After removal of 0 bases from V and 6 bases from J, the junction contained 8 bases not matched to a gene. The CDR3 loop is CSVEDQSGRAFNEQFF. CDR3 bases: TGCAGCGTTGAAGATCAAAGCGGGAGGGCCTTCAATGAGCAGTTCTTC.

This clonotype turned up a few times. J is TRBJ2-1 and V is TRBV11-3, with unresolved D. CDR1 and CDR2 from the germline V gene are SGHNT and YENEEA. The CDR3 extends over 15 amino acids. V was pared by 3 bases and J by 8 bases, with 17 bases between. Written as DNA, the CDR3 is TGTGCCAGCAGCTTGACCGGACGGTGGCCTCATGAGCAGTTCTTC. Amino acids: CASSLTGRWPHEQFF.

This clonotype came up many times. The V and J genes are TRBV29-1 and TRBJ2-5; weak D call: TRBD1 (5 bases). CDR3 length equals 12 residues. The V gene's germline CDR1 is SQVTM and CDR2 ANQGSEA. Trimming pared 2 bases from V and 6 bases from J, leaving 10 bases between. The CDR3 loop reads CSVERGKQTQYF. The CDR3 nucleotides are TGCAGCGTTGAAAGGGGCAAGCAGACCCAGTACTTC.

This clonotype was detected only a few times. The chain carries TRBV5-1 and TRBJ2-3; 14 nucleotides agree with TRBD2. The CDR3 spans 18 residues. The V segment lost 0 bases and the J segment 3 bases; nucleotides outside the gene matches: 6. CDR1 is SGHRS and CDR2 is YFSETQ in the germline V gene. DNA for the CDR3: TGCGCCAGCAGCTTGGGGGGACTAGCGGGAGATCTGACAGATACGCAGTATTTT. It translates to CASSLGGLAGDLTDTQYF.

This chain uses TRBV20-1 with TRBJ1-6; unclear D gene. Trimming cost V 0 bases and J 7 bases, with 7 bases left between them. The CDR3 runs to 13 residues. The germline V gene encodes CDR1 DFQATT and CDR2 SNEGSKA (reference sequence). CDR3 in amino acids: CSARDRKNSPLHF. In DNA, the CDR3 is TGCAGTGCTAGAGACAGAAAGAATTCACCCCTCCACTTT.

The sample holds many counts of this clonotype. The CDR3 sequence: CASTGTANMNTEAFF. DNA of the CDR3: TGTGCCAGCACCGGGACAGCTAATATGAACACTGAAGCTTTCTTT. The V call is TRBV7-9, the J call TRBJ1-1, with TRBD1 identical over 7 bases. Germline V gene lookup returns CDR1 SEHNR and CDR2 FQNEAQ (reference sequence). The CDR3 covers 15 residues. The trim removed 7 bases at V and 0 bases at J, leaving 8 bases unmatched.

This chain uses TRBV28 with TRBJ2-1, with TRBD2 matching over 8 bases. The CDR3 totals 18 residues. Germline lookup yields CDR1 MDHEN and CDR2 SYDVKM. With 2 bases clipped from V and 2 bases from J, the junction kept 11 bases outside the gene matches. CDR3 bases: TGTGCCAGCAGTTTACCTAAAGCGGGAGTGGGTCCCTACAATGAGCAGTTCTTC. This sequence encodes CASSLPKAGVGPYNEQFF.

This rearrangement joins TRBV20-1 to TRBJ2-2; perhaps TRBD2 as D (6 bases). The CDR3 sequence is 14 residues long. Trimming cost V 4 bases and J 0 bases, with 9 bases left between them. The V gene's germline CDR1 is DFQATT and CDR2 SNEGSKA (reference sequence). As DNA, the CDR3 is TGCAGTGCTAAGGGACTCTCGAACACCGGGGAGCTGTTTTTT. Its translation: CSAKGLSNTGELFF.

As concerns this clonotype: Being one base from a much bigger clone, this may be a read error. The chain couples TRBV10-3 to TRBJ2-1, with 10 bases matching TRBD2. This CDR3 has 15 residues. The germline CDR1 and CDR2 sequences are ENHRY and SYGVKD. The CDR3 nucleotides read TGTGCCATCAGTAACGTAGCGGGAGGACAGAATGAGCAGCTCTTC. Translating gives CAISNVAGGQNEQLF.

This chain joins TRBV12-3 or TRBV12-4 and TRBJ1-3; D is uncertain. The ends were cut back, 6 bases at V and 4 bases at J, with 16 bases in the middle. The CDR3 has 15 amino acids. The CDR3 here is CASRLQPVFGNTIYF. CDR3 coding DNA: TGTGCCAGCAGGCTTCAGCCGGTCTTCGGAAACACCATATATTTT.

This clonotype appeared many times. V and J are TRBV4-2 and TRBJ1-3; 9 nucleotides match TRBD1. The CDR3 is 17 residues long. Germline CDR1 reads LGHNA; CDR2 reads YNFKEQ. V shed 5 bases and J 0 bases; nucleotides not matched to a gene: 8. The CDR3 bases are TGTGCCAGCAGCGCCCGGGACAGGGAATACTCTGGAAACACCATATATTTT. Amino acids: CASSARDREYSGNTIYF.

This clonotype was counted only a few times. V and J are TRBV18 and TRBJ2-5; 7 nucleotides line up with TRBD1. V shed 4 bases and J 1 base; nucleotides not matched to a gene: 12. This CDR3 region has 17 residues. Per the germline V gene, CDR1 is KGHSH and CDR2 is LQKENI. The CDR3 region is CASSRSAGTELQETQYF. The DNA for the CDR3 is TGTGCCAGCTCACGGTCAGCCGGGACAGAGCTCCAAGAGACCCAGTACTTC.

This clonotype occurred many times. The rearrangement links TRBV3-1 to TRBJ1-1; 10 bases are a match to TRBD1. In germline, CDR1 is LGHDT, CDR2 YNNKEL (reference sequence). The CDR3 is 14 residues long. The V segment lost 2 bases and the J segment 10 bases; nucleotides outside the gene matches: 7. The CDR3, as DNA: TGTGCCAGCAGCCAACCCAGACAGGGGGCAGGAGCTTTCTTT. It encodes CASSQPRQGAGAFF.

This clonotype has just a few counts. The chain is built from TRBV20-1 and TRBJ2-7, with 8 nucleotides matching TRBD1. The germline V gene encodes CDR1 DFQATT and CDR2 SNEGSKA (reference sequence). The J segment lost 3 bases and the V segment lost 1 base, leaving 2 bases of the junction unmatched. This CDR3 is 13 amino acids long. The CDR3 loop is CSARGTGHYEQYF. The CDR3 DNA reads as TGCAGTGCTAGAGGGACAGGGCACTACGAGCAGTACTTC.

The rearrangement uses TRBV6-1 and TRBJ2-1; D possibly uses TRBD1 or TRBD2 (5 bases each). The CDR3 is 17 amino acids. CDR1 and CDR2 from the germline V gene are MNHNS and SASEGT. The V and J ends lost 4 bases and 2 bases respectively, with 18 bases between them. The CDR3 sequence is CASSVAVTGRPYNEQFF. The CDR3 bases are TGTGCCAGCAGTGTCGCTGTAACGGGGCGACCCTACAATGAGCAGTTCTTC.